The 27 T cell receptor beta chains given below trace back to one sample, sequenced in a study of PD-1 blockade in classical Hodgkin lymphoma. The sample's time point: cycle 4 day 1 (C4D1), after around six weeks of nivolumab. Each of the patients experienced relapse following autologous stem cell transplantation, and their brentuximab vedotin exposure differed. This table comes from immunoSEQ multiplex PCR, and its TCRdb copy is limited to in-frame clones, with some not included. The repertoire includes 20,000 to 30,000 clones, 80% to 90% of them detected once, and 6.2% sits in the top ten. Sequenced here: peripheral blood mononuclear cells (PBMCs), sampled before the fourth cycle of nivolumab. The receptors derive from a human donor with classical Hodgkin lymphoma.

The chain links TRBV7-9 to TRBJ2-3; 8 bases are a match to TRBD2. Germline CDR1 SEHNR, CDR2 FQNEAQ (reference sequence). V shed 5 bases, J shed 3 bases, and the junction held 10 bases outside the gene matches. The CDR3 is made up of 16 amino acids. The CDR3, as DNA: TGTGCCAGCAGCGCCAACTTACTAGCGGTTACAGATACGCAGTATTTT. This codes for CASSANLLAVTDTQYF.

The rearrangement links TRBV30 to TRBJ1-4; unclear D gene. Germline V gene data show CDR1 as GTSNPN and CDR2 as SVGIG (reference sequence). V lost 1 base to trimming and J lost 7 bases, with 7 bases between them. CDR3 length: 12 residues. The CDR3 coding sequence is TGTGCCTGGAGTGGGCTCAGTGAAAAACTGTTTTTT. Residues: CAWSGLSEKLFF.

The J gene is TRBJ1-5, the V gene TRBV30; 7 nucleotides line up with TRBD1. In germline, CDR1 is GTSNPN, CDR2 SVGIG (reference sequence). CDR3 length: 16 amino acids. V lost 2 bases, J lost 4 bases, and 11 bases stayed unmatched. CDR3 sequence reads: CAWSFADRTFNQPQHF. The DNA of the CDR3 is TGTGCCTGGAGTTTCGCGGACAGGACCTTTAATCAGCCCCAGCATTTT.

The chain combines TRBV6-1 with TRBJ2-7; 13 nucleotides agree with TRBD2. V shed 6 bases, J shed 3 bases, and the junction held 2 bases outside the gene matches. The CDR3 loop spans 14 amino acids. The germline CDR1 and CDR2 sequences are MNHNS and SASEGT. Here the CDR3 reads CASRGLAGSYEQYF. The CDR3 DNA is TGTGCCAGCAGGGGACTAGCGGGGAGCTACGAGCAGTACTTC.

V and J are TRBV5-1 and TRBJ2-3, with D perhaps TRBD1 (6 bases). Germline V CDR1 and CDR2: SGHRS, YFSETQ. CDR3 size: 16 residues. V was cut by 1 base and J by 5 bases, with 17 bases left in between. In nucleotides, the CDR3 is TGCGCCAGCAGCTTGCAGGGGACCGCTGCTTTAGATACGCAGTATTTT. Amino acid sequence: CASSLQGTAALDTQYF.

The chain recombines TRBV7-2 with TRBJ2-7; D might be TRBD1 (5 bases). V was cut by 4 bases and J by 2 bases, with 18 bases left in between. Germline V CDR1 and CDR2: SGHTA, FQGNSA. The CDR3 loop spans 16 amino acids. CDR3 sequence reads: CASSSPQLGQTYEQYF. CDR3 bases: TGTGCCAGCAGCTCCCCCCAGTTGGGGCAAACCTACGAGCAGTACTTC.

This chain links TRBV6-5 with TRBJ1-1; possible D gene TRBD1, 5 bases. The germline V gene has CDR1 MNHEY and CDR2 SVGAGI. Trimming cost V 0 bases and J 8 bases, with 10 bases left between them. CDR3 length equals 13 residues. CDR3 coding DNA: TGTGCCAGCAGTTACTCTCAGGGTCTGGAAGCTTTCTTT. This sequence encodes CASSYSQGLEAFF.

The chain uses TRBV27 and TRBJ2-2; D is unresolved. CDR3 size: 12 residues. Germline CDR1 and CDR2: MNHEY and SMNVEV (reference sequence). The V and J ends lost 6 bases and 7 bases respectively, with 9 bases between them. The CDR3 DNA sequence: TGTGCCAGCAGCCCTCCCAGCGGGGAGCTGTTTTTT. Translating it yields CASSPPSGELFF.

This clone has more than one count but fewer than ten. The chain employs TRBV2 and TRBJ2-5; the D call may be TRBD1 or TRBD2 (5 bases each). Germline loops: CDR1 SNHLY, CDR2 FYNNEI. V was pared by 3 bases and J by 1 base, with 12 bases between. This CDR3 contains 15 residues. CDR3 loop: CASSEGTHRQETQYF. For the CDR3, the DNA is TGTGCCAGCAGTGAGGGGACGCATCGCCAAGAGACCCAGTACTTC.

The J gene is TRBJ2-2, the V gene TRBV2, with D possibly TRBD1 on 5 matching bases. The CDR3 is made up of 14 amino acids. Germline loops: CDR1 SNHLY, CDR2 FYNNEI. Trimming took off 3 bases at V and 4 bases at J, with 9 bases between the two ends. The CDR3 sequence is CASSDDRVTGELFF. The CDR3 DNA reads as TGTGCCAGCAGTGACGACAGAGTCACCGGGGAGCTGTTTTTT. The full variable domain, with the rest looked up from reference TRBV2 and TRBJ2-2, is EPEVTQTPSHQVTQMGQEVILRCVPISNHLYFYWYRQILGQKVEFLVSFYNNEISEKSEIFDDQFSVERPDGSNFTLKIRSTKLEDSAMYFCASSDDRVTGELFFGEGSRLTVL.

The genes are TRBV6-6 and TRBJ2-6; 8 positions match TRBD1. The CDR3 spans 13 residues. Germline loops: CDR1 MNHNY, CDR2 SVGAGI (reference sequence). With V trimmed by 10 bases and J by 4 bases, 3 bases remained unmatched. CDR3 coding DNA: TGTGCCATTCAGGGGGCCGGGGCCAACGTCCTGACTTTC. It is translated as CAIQGAGANVLTF.

The V call is TRBV5-1, the J call TRBJ2-6, with D unresolved. The germline CDR1 and CDR2 sequences are SGHRS and YFSETQ. V was cut by 2 bases and J by 0 bases, with 3 bases left in between. The CDR3 length is 14 residues. The chain's CDR3 is CASSLGSGANVLTF. CDR3 nucleotide sequence: TGCGCCAGCAGCTTAGGCTCTGGGGCCAACGTCCTGACTTTC.

The chain links TRBV27 to TRBJ1-1; D is undetermined. The CDR3 spans 13 residues. The V and J ends lost 7 bases and 4 bases respectively, with 13 bases between them. Germline-derived CDR1 and CDR2 are MNHEY and SMNVEV (reference sequence). For the CDR3, the DNA is TGTGCCAGCATACGTTCTGGGTTCACTGAAGCTTTCTTT. The encoded protein is CASIRSGFTEAFF.

The rearrangement joins TRBV30 to TRBJ2-1; D might be TRBD1 or TRBD2, each matching 7 bases. Deletions cut 2 bases from V and 2 bases from J, with 13 bases between. From germline, CDR1 is GTSNPN and CDR2 SVGIG (reference sequence). This CDR3 is built from 15 residues. The CDR3 DNA follows: TGTGCCTGGAGTTGGCAGGGGGGGACCTACAATGAGCAGTTCTTC. Its protein is CAWSWQGGTYNEQFF.

This clone came up once. This chain uses TRBV5-5 with TRBJ1-5; 7 bases map to TRBD1. CDR3 length: 15 residues. The junction had 3 bases not matched to a gene; V was cut back by 0 bases and J by 3 bases. Per the germline V gene, CDR1 is SGHKS and CDR2 is YYEKEE (reference sequence). CDR3 protein: CASSLVGGVNQPQHF. In nucleotides, the CDR3 is TGTGCCAGCAGCTTGGTAGGGGGCGTCAATCAGCCCCAGCATTTT.

CDR3 residues: CASSLSSREDGYTF. In DNA form, the CDR3 reads TGTGCCAGCAGCTTAAGTAGCAGGGAGGATGGCTACACCTTC. V and J are TRBV7-2 and TRBJ1-2, with D possibly being TRBD1 (5 bases). The CDR3 loop spans 14 amino acids. V was pared by 2 bases and J by 6 bases, with 13 bases between. Germline assignment: CDR1 SGHTA and CDR2 FQGNSA.

V usage is TRBV25-1 and J usage is TRBJ2-7; 9 bases align to TRBD1. The V segment lost 8 bases and the J segment 6 bases; nucleotides outside the gene matches: 8. Germline V gives CDR1 MGHDK, CDR2 SYGVNS. The CDR3 has 13 amino acids. For the CDR3, the DNA is TGTGCCAGCCTGGGACAGGGTATGGGCGAGCAGTACTTC. Residues: CASLGQGMGEQYF.

The J gene is TRBJ2-7, the V gene TRBV11-3; a weak D match, TRBD2 (7 bases). V was shortened by 6 bases and J by 3 bases, with 18 bases between the two germline ends. Germline V gene data show CDR1 as SGHNT and CDR2 as YENEEA. This CDR3 is built from 15 residues. CDR3 nucleotides: TGTGCCAGCAGTTTACCGGCGGGGGCCGTCTACGAGCAGTACTTC. Protein: CASSLPAGAVYEQYF.

This clone was observed a handful of times. This rearrangement joins TRBV7-9 to TRBJ1-2; D remains unclear. The germline V gene encodes CDR1 SEHNR and CDR2 FQNEAQ (reference sequence). V dropped 6 bases and J dropped 4 bases, with 9 bases sitting between them. This CDR3 has 12 amino acids. CDR3 residues: CASSGLVYGYTF. Here the CDR3 DNA reads TGTGCCAGCAGTGGGCTTGTCTATGGCTACACCTTC.

The chain carries TRBV18 and TRBJ2-1; no reliable D call. Trimming removed 2 bases at V and 4 bases at J, with 6 bases between. CDR1 and CDR2 (germline): KGHSH, LQKENI. This CDR3 region has 13 residues. DNA of the CDR3: TGTGCCAGCTCACCAAGTCCTTACAATGAGCAGTTCTTC. It is translated as CASSPSPYNEQFF.

This sequence joins TRBV2 and TRBJ2-1; D may be TRBD2 (6 bases). There are 13 residues in the CDR3. Trimming left V 7 bases short and J 3 bases short, with 10 bases between. Germline V gives CDR1 SNHLY, CDR2 FYNNEI. CDR3 region: CASMAGIYNEQFF. In DNA form, the CDR3 reads TGTGCCAGCATGGCGGGAATCTACAATGAGCAGTTCTTC.

This rearrangement joins TRBV2 to TRBJ2-7, with a weak D call TRBD2 (5 bases). V lost 9 bases and J lost 4, with 16 bases in between. Per the germline V gene, CDR1 is SNHLY and CDR2 is FYNNEI. CDR3 length: 13 amino acids. CDR3 loop: CASPEEARYEQYF. The DNA of the CDR3 is TGTGCCAGTCCCGAGGAGGCCCGATACGAGCAGTACTTC.

As DNA, the CDR3 is TGTGCCAGCAGCTGGGCCGGGGGGGAAGGCACAGATACGCAGTATTTT. This sequence encodes CASSWAGGEGTDTQYF. This chain connects TRBV11-2 to TRBJ2-3; the match to TRBD2 covers 8 bases. The CDR3 is made up of 16 amino acids. V was clipped by 4 bases and J by 1 base; unmatched bases: 7. In germline, CDR1 is SGHAT, CDR2 FQNNGV.

The chain recombines TRBV5-1 with TRBJ1-3; D gene ambiguous. Germline V lookup: CDR1 SGHRS, CDR2 YFSETQ. V shed 4 bases and J shed 8 bases, with 16 bases lying between them. The CDR3 contains 14 residues. CDR3 bases: TGCGCCAGCAGCGAGGGTTCCGACCCAGACACCATATATTTT. Amino acid sequence: CASSEGSDPDTIYF.

The chain employs TRBV29-1 and TRBJ1-5; no firm D call. Germline lookup yields CDR1 SQVTM and CDR2 ANQGSEA. V was shortened by 2 bases and J by 4 bases, with 9 bases between the two germline ends. The CDR3 contains 13 residues. CDR3 DNA sequence: TGCAGCGTTGAAACACACCCTAATCAGCCCCAGCATTTT. Translating it yields CSVETHPNQPQHF.

The V gene is TRBV5-1, the J gene TRBJ1-1, with unresolved D. CDR3 size: 14 residues. The V end lost 2 bases, the J end lost 5 bases, and 13 bases lay between the germline ends. Per the germline V gene, CDR1 is SGHRS and CDR2 is YFSETQ. The CDR3 here is CASSFLKEGTEAFF. The CDR3 region has the DNA TGCGCCAGCAGCTTTTTGAAGGAGGGAACTGAAGCTTTCTTT.

This rearrangement joins TRBV5-4 to TRBJ1-4, with D maybe TRBD1 (5 bases). The ends were cut back, 2 bases at V and 5 bases at J, with 13 bases in the middle. This CDR3 has 15 residues. CDR1 is SGHNT and CDR2 is YYREEE in the germline V gene (reference sequence). The CDR3 loop reads CASSFTRDGNEKLFF. For the CDR3, the DNA is TGTGCCAGCAGCTTCACCAGGGACGGAAATGAAAAACTGTTTTTT. The entire variable domain, with the rest obtained from reference TRBV5-4 and TRBJ1-4, is as follows: ETGVTQSPTHLIKTRGQQVTLRCSSQSGHNTVSWYQQALGQGPQFIFQYYREEENGRGNFPPRFSGLQFPNYSSELNVNALELDDSALYLCASSFTRDGNEKLFFGSGTQLSVL.